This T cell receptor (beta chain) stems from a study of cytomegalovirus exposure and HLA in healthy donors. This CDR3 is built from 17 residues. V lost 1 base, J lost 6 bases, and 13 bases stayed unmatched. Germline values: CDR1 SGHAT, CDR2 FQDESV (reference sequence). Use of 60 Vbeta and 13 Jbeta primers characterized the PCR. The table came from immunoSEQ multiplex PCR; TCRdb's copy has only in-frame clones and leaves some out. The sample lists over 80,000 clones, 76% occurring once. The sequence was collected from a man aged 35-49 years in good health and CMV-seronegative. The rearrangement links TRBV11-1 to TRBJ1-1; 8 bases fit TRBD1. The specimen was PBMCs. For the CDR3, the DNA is TGTGCCAGCAGCTTAGGGGGGCGACAGGGGTTTTTCTCTGAAGCTTTCTTT. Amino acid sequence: CASSLGGRQGFFSEAFF.